Following are 28 T cell receptor beta chains from one sample sequenced in a study of cytomegalovirus exposure and HLA in healthy donors. The PCR was carried out with 60 Vbeta primers and 13 Jbeta primers. The method was immunoSEQ multiplex PCR; TCRdb's version includes in-frame clones alone and lacks a portion of them. The sample consists of a few hundred thousand clones, less than 85% of them appearing once. The material sequenced was PBMCs. These receptors were taken from a girl aged 2 to 9 in good health and CMV-seronegative.

This clone showed up just once. This chain uses TRBV2 with TRBJ1-4; possible D gene TRBD1, 5 bases. Trimming removed 7 bases from V and 10 bases from J, with 22 bases in between. Germline V gives CDR1 SNHLY, CDR2 FYNNEI. The CDR3 has 15 amino acids. The CDR3 DNA sequence: TGTGCCAGCACGTTGACAGACCTTTTTGGGGTAAAACTGTTTTTT. Its translation: CASTLTDLFGVKLFF.

This sequence joins TRBV4-2 and TRBJ1-4; D possibly corresponds to TRBD1 (5 bases). V lost 2 bases, J lost 0 bases, and 10 bases lay in between. The CDR3 consists of 16 residues. Germline V gene sequence: CDR1 LGHNA, CDR2 YNFKEQ. The CDR3 DNA is TGTGCCAGCAGCCAAAGCGCGGGGGCAACTAATGAAAAACTGTTTTTT. Translating it yields CASSQSAGATNEKLFF.

The sample holds a few counts of this clone. This sequence joins TRBV9 and TRBJ2-7; D gene unclear. Germline V gene sequence: CDR1 SGDLS, CDR2 YYNGEE. V lost 4 bases to trimming and J lost 4 bases, with 18 bases between them. The CDR3 is 15 residues long. CDR3 nucleotides: TGTGCCAGCAGCCCTAATATTGGGCAAGGATACGAGCAGTACTTC. Translated, it gives CASSPNIGQGYEQYF.

Written as DNA, the CDR3 is TGTGCCAGCAGCCCAGGGACAGGGAGGAATGATGAAAAACTGTTTTTT. This codes for CASSPGTGRNDEKLFF. The V call is TRBV5-4, the J call TRBJ1-4, with 9 bases that match TRBD1. This CDR3 region has 16 residues. Germline V gene sequence: CDR1 SGHNT, CDR2 YYREEE (reference sequence). V lost 4 bases, J lost 6 bases, and 10 bases stayed unmatched.

This chain connects TRBV7-2 to TRBJ2-1; 10 bases map to TRBD2. This CDR3 is built from 15 residues. V lost 3 bases to trimming and J lost 7 bases; unmatched junction nucleotides: 6. Germline V gene data show CDR1 as SGHTA and CDR2 as FQGNSA. The CDR3 protein is CASSLTSGHLNEQFF. CDR3 coding DNA: TGTGCCAGCAGCTTGACTAGCGGGCACCTTAATGAGCAGTTCTTC.

This chain joins TRBV5-5 and TRBJ2-7; the D gene is possibly TRBD2 (5 bases). CDR1 SGHKS and CDR2 YYEKEE come from the germline V gene (reference sequence). V lost 4 bases and J lost 2, with 13 bases in between. The CDR3 consists of 14 residues. Here the CDR3 DNA reads TGTGCCAGCAGCACGGCCGCCGGGGCCTACGAGCAGTACTTC. It specifies CASSTAAGAYEQYF.

The rearrangement joins TRBV5-1 to TRBJ2-7; tentative D call: TRBD1 (6 bases). The CDR3 consists of 15 residues. The V end was cut by 0 bases, the J end by 0 bases, with 10 bases between. Germline V gene sequence: CDR1 SGHRS, CDR2 YFSETQ. In DNA form, the CDR3 reads TGCGCCAGCAGCTTGGCAACAGGGAGCTCCTACGAGCAGTACTTC. It codes for CASSLATGSSYEQYF.

V usage is TRBV7-9 and J usage is TRBJ2-1; no firm D call. Germline values: CDR1 SEHNR, CDR2 FQNEAQ (reference sequence). This CDR3 spans 10 amino acids. V gave up 3 bases and J gave up 9 bases, with 3 bases separating them. DNA of the CDR3: TGTGCCAGCAGCTTTAGTGAGCAGTTCTTC. It translates to CASSFSEQFF.

The rearrangement uses TRBV25-1 and TRBJ1-1; D not certain. This CDR3 has 13 residues. Trimming took off 7 bases at V and 5 bases at J, with 14 bases between the two ends. Germline CDR1 reads MGHDK; CDR2 reads SYGVNS. CDR3 amino acids: CASKPRYPTEAFF. CDR3 nucleotides: TGTGCCAGCAAACCTAGGTACCCGACTGAAGCTTTCTTT.

The V and J genes are TRBV25-1 and TRBJ2-6; no firm D call. Trimming removed 3 bases from V and 2 bases from J, with 14 bases in between. This CDR3 is built from 17 residues. The germline CDR1 and CDR2 sequences are MGHDK and SYGVNS. The CDR3 reads CASSDPLEAPGANVLTF. In DNA form, the CDR3 reads TGTGCCAGCAGTGATCCTCTCGAGGCACCTGGGGCCAACGTCCTGACTTTC. Together with reference TRBV25-1 and TRBJ2-6, the CDR3 gives the full variable domain: EADIYQTPRYLVIGTGKKITLECSQTMGHDKMYWYQQDPGMELHLIHYSYGVNSTEKGDLSSESTVSRIRTEHFPLTLESARPSHTSQYLCASSDPLEAPGANVLTFGAGSRLTVL.

The chain employs TRBV5-1 and TRBJ2-5; TRBD1 matches 8 bases. Looked up from germline, CDR1 is SGHRS and CDR2 is YFSETQ. The trim removed 4 bases at V and 5 bases at J, leaving 7 bases unmatched. The CDR3 sequence is 14 residues long. CDR3 residues: CASSIGQGFETQYF. CDR3 nucleotide sequence: TGCGCCAGCAGCATAGGACAGGGTTTCGAGACCCAGTACTTC.

In its sample, this clone was seen once. This chain joins TRBV9 and TRBJ1-2; 9 bases line up with TRBD1. V shed 0 bases, J shed 2 bases, and the junction held 2 bases outside the gene matches. Germline V CDR1 and CDR2: SGDLS, YYNGEE. This CDR3 is 15 amino acids long. Here the CDR3 DNA reads TGTGCCAGCAGCGTAGGGACAGGGGACAACTATGGCTACACCTTC. Residues: CASSVGTGDNYGYTF.

The chain couples TRBV6-1 to TRBJ1-3; unclear D gene. V lost 1 base and J 0 bases, leaving 7 bases between the germline ends. This CDR3 has 15 residues. The germline V gene has CDR1 MNHNS and CDR2 SASEGT. The CDR3 loop reads CASSEGWHSGNTIYF. Here the CDR3 DNA reads TGTGCCAGCAGTGAAGGGTGGCACTCTGGAAACACCATATATTTT.

The rearrangement uses TRBV29-1 and TRBJ2-1, with D perhaps matching TRBD2 (6 bases). This CDR3 has 12 amino acids. V was clipped by 7 bases and J by 7 bases, with 14 bases between them. Germline V CDR1 and CDR2: SQVTM, ANQGSEA. As DNA, the CDR3 is TGCAGCGCCCCTTCTGGGGGGAATGAGCAGTTCTTC. As protein: CSAPSGGNEQFF.

The rearrangement links TRBV7-9 to TRBJ2-1, with 12 bases matching TRBD1. Germline CDR1 and CDR2: SEHNR and FQNEAQ (reference sequence). Germline trimming cut 4 bases from V and 9 bases from J; bases unmatched to any gene: 10. The CDR3 extends over 16 amino acids. Written as DNA, the CDR3 is TGTGCCAGCAGCTCTTCCGGGACAGGGGGCGAGGGTGAGCAGTTCTTC. As protein: CASSSSGTGGEGEQFF.

Remarks on this clone: A junction boundary mismatches the germline segment, possibly from a read error. The chain joins TRBV5-1 to TRBJ2-7; D not certain. Germline CDR1 is SGHRS and CDR2 is YFSETQ. This CDR3 contains 13 residues. The CDR3, as DNA: TGCACCAGCAGCTTTGCCCATTCGGACGAGCAGTACTTC. Protein product: CTSSFAHSDEQYF. The variable domain in full, completed from reference TRBV5-1 and TRBJ2-7, reads KAGVTQTPRYLIKTRGQQVTLSCSPISGHRSVSWYQQTPGQGLQFLFEYFSETQRNKGNFPGRFSGRQFSNSRSEMNVSTLELGDSALYLCTSSFAHSDEQYFGPGTRLTVT.

V and J are TRBV6-5 and TRBJ1-6, with 8 bases lining up with TRBD1. V gave up 7 bases and J gave up 6 bases; unmatched junction bases: 8. This CDR3 comprises 15 residues. Germline lookup yields CDR1 MNHEY and CDR2 SVGAGI. CDR3 sequence: CASNPGGTINSPLHF. For the CDR3, the DNA is TGTGCCAGCAATCCAGGGGGCACAATTAATTCACCCCTCCACTTT.

The rearrangement links TRBV19 to TRBJ1-2, with 8 positions matching TRBD1. The CDR3 covers 15 residues. CDR1 is LNHDA and CDR2 is SQIVND in the germline V gene (reference sequence). V shed 4 bases and J 3 bases; nucleotides not matched to a gene: 7. The CDR3 bases are TGTGCCAGTAGTACCCGACAGGGGACGGACTATGGCTACACCTTC. Its translation: CASSTRQGTDYGYTF.

This clone has just one count. The DNA for the CDR3 is TGTGCCAGCAGCTCACTCGGACAGGCGGGCACCGGGGAGCTGTTTTTT. This gives the protein CASSSLGQAGTGELFF. This chain links TRBV5-6 with TRBJ2-2; 7 bases are shared with TRBD1. Germline values: CDR1 SGHDT, CDR2 YYEEEE. V lost 3 bases and J lost 4; bases outside the gene matches: 9. The CDR3 spans 16 residues.

This clone was observed a single time. The chain employs TRBV29-1 and TRBJ2-5, with 7 bases aligning to TRBD1. Germline CDR1 and CDR2: SQVTM and ANQGSEA. Trimming at V came to 5 bases and at J to 0 bases, leaving 3 bases not matched to a gene. The CDR3 spans 13 residues. CDR3 amino acids: CSVMGQYQETQYF. The CDR3 DNA reads as TGCAGCGTTATGGGACAGTACCAAGAGACCCAGTACTTC.

The V and J genes are TRBV25-1 and TRBJ1-1; 7 nucleotides match TRBD1. CDR1 is MGHDK and CDR2 is SYGVNS in the germline V gene. Trimming at V came to 7 bases and at J to 4 bases, leaving 9 bases not matched to a gene. The CDR3 extends over 14 amino acids. CDR3 bases: TGTGCCAGCACCAAAGGGGGCCTGGGCACTGAAGCTTTCTTT. It specifies CASTKGGLGTEAFF.

The rearrangement uses TRBV19 and TRBJ2-1, with TRBD2 matching over 9 bases. V gave up 10 bases and J gave up 4 bases; unmatched junction bases: 5. Per germline, CDR1 LNHDA and CDR2 SQIVND (reference sequence). The CDR3 is made up of 13 amino acids. The CDR3 loop reads CATVAGAYNEQFF. The CDR3, as DNA: TGTGCCACCGTAGCGGGGGCTTACAATGAGCAGTTCTTC.

This chain uses TRBV7-2 with TRBJ2-7, with TRBD2 matching 11 bases. The CDR3 spans 16 residues. Germline lookup yields CDR1 SGHTA and CDR2 FQGNSA. The V gene end was trimmed by 6 bases and the J gene end by 6 bases; junction bases not matched to a gene: 13. DNA for the CDR3: TGTGCCAGCAGTCACTCAACTAGCGGGAGAATTAGCGAGCAGTACTTC. It codes for CASSHSTSGRISEQYF.

The chain carries TRBV27 and TRBJ2-5; 12 bases map to TRBD1. V gave up 1 base and J gave up 4 bases; unmatched junction bases: 4. This CDR3 region has 16 residues. Germline lookup yields CDR1 MNHEY and CDR2 SMNVEV (reference sequence). The CDR3 sequence: CASSLFGTGGGETQYF. CDR3 in DNA: TGTGCCAGCAGTTTATTCGGGACAGGGGGCGGAGAGACCCAGTACTTC.

J is TRBJ2-1 and V is TRBV5-1; 12 positions match TRBD1. In germline, CDR1 is SGHRS, CDR2 YFSETQ. The CDR3 runs 18 residues. V shed 0 bases and J 3 bases; nucleotides not matched to a gene: 7. This CDR3 reads CASSLVPGQGAFYNEQFF. DNA for the CDR3: TGCGCCAGCAGCTTGGTCCCGGGACAGGGGGCTTTCTACAATGAGCAGTTCTTC.

The rearrangement uses TRBV27 and TRBJ1-2; 9 bases agree with TRBD1. Germline CDR1 is MNHEY and CDR2 is SMNVEV (reference sequence). The CDR3 is 15 residues long. With 5 bases clipped from V and 4 bases from J, the junction kept 8 bases outside the gene matches. The CDR3 loop reads CASSAHRQGGYGYTF. CDR3 nucleotides: TGTGCCAGCAGTGCGCACCGACAGGGGGGCTATGGCTACACCTTC.

The chain joins TRBV7-9 to TRBJ2-5; 14 nucleotides line up with TRBD2. The germline V gene has CDR1 SEHNR and CDR2 FQNEAQ (reference sequence). The CDR3 covers 16 residues. Trimming took 5 bases from V and 6 from J; bases not matched to a gene: 8. The CDR3 sequence: CASSPRLAGGQKTQYF. DNA for the CDR3: TGTGCCAGCAGCCCGAGACTAGCGGGAGGGCAAAAGACCCAGTACTTC.

The chain couples TRBV6-1 to TRBJ1-6, with D possibly being TRBD1 (5 bases). Germline assignment: CDR1 MNHNS and CDR2 SASEGT. Deletions cut 6 bases from V and 5 bases from J, with 11 bases between. This CDR3 spans 14 amino acids. CDR3: CASSRVTDNSPLHF. The CDR3 coding sequence is TGTGCCAGCAGCCGGGTGACAGATAATTCACCCCTCCACTTT.